A selection of T cell receptor beta chains follows, all from one sample in a study of cytomegalovirus exposure and HLA in healthy donors. Method: immunoSEQ multiplex PCR; TCRdb's copy keeps in-frame clones and lacks some. Its table lists around 200,000 clones. The source material was PBMCs. The receptors stem from a woman between 18 and 29 years old in good health and CMV-seropositive. The CDR3 runs from the conserved cysteine through the conserved F or W. The D gene is left open where the match is weak.

d_call: TRBD2
v_call: TRBV7-9
j_call: TRBJ2-5
cdr3_nt: TGTGCCAGCAGCCAAGGACTAGCGGGGAAAGAGACCCAGTACTTC
cdr3_aa: CASSQGLAGKETQYF

d_call: NA
v_call: TRBV18
j_call: TRBJ1-4
cdr3_nt: TGTGCCAGCTCACCACCGCAGGGTCGACTGTTTTTT
cdr3_aa: CASSPPQGRLFF

d_call: TRBD2
v_call: TRBV10-1
j_call: TRBJ2-3
cdr3_nt: TGCGCCAGCAGAAGCGGGAGAAGCACAGATACGCAGTATTTT
cdr3_aa: CASRSGRSTDTQYF

d_call: TRBD1
v_call: TRBV6-1
j_call: TRBJ2-2
cdr3_nt: TGTGCCAGCAATATGGACAGGACGGTCACCGGGGAGCTGTTTTTT
cdr3_aa: CASNMDRTVTGELFF

d_call: TRBD1
v_call: TRBV4-2
j_call: TRBJ2-1
cdr3_nt: TGTGCCAGCAGCCCCCGGGCAGGGGGCAATCCCAATGAGCAGTTCTTC
cdr3_aa: CASSPRAGGNPNEQFF

d_call: NA
v_call: TRBV7-7
j_call: TRBJ2-5
cdr3_nt: TGTGCCAGCAGCGCCGGTGAAGAGACCCAGTACTTC
cdr3_aa: CASSAGEETQYF

d_call: NA
v_call: TRBV2
j_call: TRBJ2-1
cdr3_nt: TGTGCCAGCAGAGGGGGAGCCTACAATGAGCAGTTCTTC
cdr3_aa: CASRGGAYNEQFF

d_call: TRBD1
v_call: TRBV7-6
j_call: TRBJ2-7
cdr3_nt: TGTGCCAGCAGCTTGAACAGGGGGGACGAGCAGTACTTC
cdr3_aa: CASSLNRGDEQYF

d_call: NA
v_call: TRBV11-1
j_call: TRBJ2-1
cdr3_nt: TGTGCCAGCAGCTTGGGTCCTAGAGGTGTCGATGAGCAGTTCTTC
cdr3_aa: CASSLGPRGVDEQFF

d_call: NA
v_call: TRBV2
j_call: TRBJ2-7
cdr3_nt: TGTGCCAGCAGTGATAGGGGGAGCTCCTACGAGCAGTACTTC
cdr3_aa: CASSDRGSSYEQYF

d_call: TRBD1
v_call: TRBV5-6
j_call: TRBJ2-1
cdr3_nt: TGTGCCAGCAGCAGGGGACAGGGGTCCGAGGGCAATGAGCAGTTCTTC
cdr3_aa: CASSRGQGSEGNEQFF

d_call: TRBD1
v_call: TRBV4-2
j_call: TRBJ1-4
cdr3_nt: TGTGCCAGCAGCCAAGAAAGGTTAGGACAGGTTGGGGAAAAACTGTTTTTT
cdr3_aa: CASSQERLGQVGEKLFF

d_call: TRBD1
v_call: TRBV7-2
j_call: TRBJ1-5
cdr3_nt: TGTGCCAGCAGCTTAGGACAGGGTCAGCCCCAGCATTTT
cdr3_aa: CASSLGQGQPQHF

d_call: NA
v_call: TRBV5-1
j_call: TRBJ1-3
cdr3_nt: TGCGCCAGCAGCTTGGCAGGCGTGGCGGGGCGGACCTCTGGAAACACCATATATTTT
cdr3_aa: CASSLAGVAGRTSGNTIYF

d_call: TRBD1
v_call: TRBV9
j_call: TRBJ1-2
cdr3_nt: TGTGCCAGCAGCGTAGGACAGGGGGGCTACTATGGCTACACCTTC
cdr3_aa: CASSVGQGGYYGYTF

d_call: TRBD1
v_call: TRBV5-1
j_call: TRBJ2-2
cdr3_nt: TGCGCCAGCCTGGGACAGGGGGCCCCCGGGGAGCTGTTTTTT
cdr3_aa: CASLGQGAPGELFF

d_call: NA
v_call: TRBV7-9
j_call: TRBJ2-7
cdr3_nt: TGTGCCAGCAGCAGAAGGACAGCCAGCTCCTACGAGCAGTACTTC
cdr3_aa: CASSRRTASSYEQYF

d_call: TRBD1
v_call: TRBV9
j_call: TRBJ1-1
cdr3_nt: TGTGCCAGCAGCGTAGGGAGCCGACAGGGAAGGAACACTGAAGCTTTCTTT
cdr3_aa: CASSVGSRQGRNTEAFF

d_call: NA
v_call: TRBV5-1
j_call: TRBJ2-7
cdr3_nt: TGCGCCAGCAGCGAGGTGAGCGGATCCTCCTACGAGCAGTACTTC
cdr3_aa: CASSEVSGSSYEQYF

d_call: TRBD1
v_call: TRBV12-5
j_call: TRBJ2-5
cdr3_nt: TGTGCTAGTGGACAGGGGGCGGGGGAGACCCAGTACTTC
cdr3_aa: CASGQGAGETQYF

d_call: NA
v_call: TRBV5-1
j_call: TRBJ2-1
cdr3_nt: TGCGCCAGCAGCTTGTTTAGCGTCGACTCCTACAATGAGCAGTTCTTC
cdr3_aa: CASSLFSVDSYNEQFF

d_call: TRBD1
v_call: TRBV18
j_call: TRBJ1-2
cdr3_nt: TGTGCCGGCGCACGGGACGGGACAGGGATCGGCTACACCTTC
cdr3_aa: CAGARDGTGIGYTF

d_call: TRBD1
v_call: TRBV19
j_call: TRBJ2-7
cdr3_nt: TGTGCCAGTAGTACCCCCTACCGGGACAGGGGGCATAAAAAGTACTACGAGCAGTACTTC
cdr3_aa: CASSTPYRDRGHKKYYEQYF

d_call: NA
v_call: TRBV5-1
j_call: TRBJ2-7
cdr3_nt: TGCGCCAGCAGCTTGGGCCATGGGGGGAGTGACTACGAGCAGTACTTC
cdr3_aa: CASSLGHGGSDYEQYF

d_call: TRBD1
v_call: TRBV6-5
j_call: TRBJ2-1
cdr3_nt: TGTGCCAGCAGTTACCAGGGGACAGGGGAGCAGTTCTTC
cdr3_aa: CASSYQGTGEQFF

d_call: NA
v_call: TRBV28
j_call: TRBJ1-2
cdr3_nt: TGTGCCACCCGACAGGTCCTTTCGGACTATGGCTACACCTTC
cdr3_aa: CATRQVLSDYGYTF

d_call: TRBD1
v_call: TRBV11-3
j_call: TRBJ2-5
cdr3_nt: TGTGCCAGCAGCTTCGGGACAGGGGGAGAGACCCAGTACTTC
cdr3_aa: CASSFGTGGETQYF

d_call: TRBD1
v_call: TRBV7-6
j_call: TRBJ2-7
cdr3_nt: TGTGCCAGCAGCCCACCCCAGGGACAGACTTACGAGCAGTACTTC
cdr3_aa: CASSPPQGQTYEQYF

d_call: NA
v_call: TRBV27
j_call: TRBJ1-1
cdr3_nt: TGTGCCAGCAGTCCCGACGGGTCCCGCGGAGGGGCTTTCTTT
cdr3_aa: CASSPDGSRGGAFF

d_call: TRBD1
v_call: TRBV29-1
j_call: TRBJ2-7
cdr3_nt: TGCAGCGCCGGGACAGGGGCCGGACCCTACGAGCAGTACTTC
cdr3_aa: CSAGTGAGPYEQYF

d_call: NA
v_call: TRBV5-1
j_call: TRBJ2-4
cdr3_nt: TGCGCCAGCAGCTTGGCCGGGACACCCAAAGACATTCAGTACTTC
cdr3_aa: CASSLAGTPKDIQYF

d_call: NA
v_call: TRBV5-1
j_call: TRBJ2-7
cdr3_nt: TGCGCCAGCAGCTTGGGGACAACCAATTACGAGCAGTACTTC
cdr3_aa: CASSLGTTNYEQYF

d_call: TRBD1
v_call: TRBV5-1
j_call: TRBJ1-4
cdr3_nt: TGCGCCAGCAGACATGGACCGGGACAGGTCGAAAAACTGTTTTTT
cdr3_aa: CASRHGPGQVEKLFF

d_call: NA
v_call: TRBV28
j_call: TRBJ1-3
cdr3_nt: TGTGCCAGCAGTTCAACAGCCTCTGGAAACACCATATATTTT
cdr3_aa: CASSSTASGNTIYF

d_call: TRBD1
v_call: TRBV6-1
j_call: TRBJ1-6
cdr3_nt: TGTGCCAGCAGTGAAGGGACAGGGTCTTCACCCCTCCACTTT
cdr3_aa: CASSEGTGSSPLHF

d_call: NA
v_call: TRBV10-1
j_call: TRBJ2-2
cdr3_nt: TGCGCCAGCAGTGAGGACAGGAGCACCGGGGAGCTGTTTTTT
cdr3_aa: CASSEDRSTGELFF

d_call: TRBD1
v_call: TRBV5-1
j_call: TRBJ2-7
cdr3_nt: TGCGCCAGCAGCACCGGACAGGGAGGTCTTCTATCCTACGAGCAGTACTTC
cdr3_aa: CASSTGQGGLLSYEQYF

d_call: TRBD1
v_call: TRBV6-5
j_call: TRBJ2-7
cdr3_nt: TGTGCCAGCAGTTACGGGACAGGGATCACTTACGAGCAGTACTTC
cdr3_aa: CASSYGTGITYEQYF

d_call: TRBD2
v_call: TRBV18
j_call: TRBJ2-1
cdr3_nt: TGTGCCAGCTCCCTGAGACTAGCGGGAGGGGTCTATGAGCAGTTCTTC
cdr3_aa: CASSLRLAGGVYEQFF

d_call: NA
v_call: TRBV30
j_call: TRBJ1-6
cdr3_nt: TGTGCCTGGAGTGTATCGGCAGGACCCCTCCACTTT
cdr3_aa: CAWSVSAGPLHF

d_call: NA
v_call: TRBV9
j_call: TRBJ2-7
cdr3_nt: TGTGCCAGCAGCGTCACGGTTGGCGGAGGCGAGCAGTACTTC
cdr3_aa: CASSVTVGGGEQYF